These 5 T cell receptor beta chains share one sample of origin, sequenced in a study of cytomegalovirus exposure and HLA in healthy donors. The PCR used 60 Vbeta and 13 Jbeta primers. Clones were read by immunoSEQ multiplex PCR, and TCRdb kept only the in-frame ones, dropping some. The sample has more than 95,000 clones, 65% to 80% seen once; the top ten hold roughly 12%. Sequenced: PBMCs. The receptors were gathered from a middle-aged woman in good health and CMV-seropositive.

This clone was detected ten times or more. The V call is TRBV10-2, the J call TRBJ1-4; TRBD1 agrees at 8 bases. Per the germline V gene, CDR1 is WSHSY and CDR2 is SAAADI. V shed 6 bases, J shed 3 bases, and the junction held 6 bases outside the gene matches. This CDR3 has 15 residues. The CDR3 coding sequence is TGCGCCAGCAGCCCGGGACAGGACTCTAATGAAAAACTGTTTTTT. As protein: CASSPGQDSNEKLFF.

The rearrangement links TRBV4-1 to TRBJ2-1; TRBD2 matches at 8 bases. The CDR3 loop spans 18 amino acids. V shed 0 bases, J shed 8 bases, and the junction held 15 bases outside the gene matches. Germline CDR1 MGHRA, CDR2 YSYEKL. The CDR3 here is CASSQDGPAGVFWDEQFF. The CDR3 DNA reads TGCGCCAGCAGCCAAGATGGGCCAGCGGGAGTCTTCTGGGATGAGCAGTTCTTC.

This chain uses TRBV7-9 with TRBJ2-7, with D perhaps matching TRBD1 (5 bases). The ends were cut back, 5 bases at V and 3 bases at J, with 11 bases in the middle. The CDR3 is 13 amino acids. Germline loops: CDR1 SEHNR, CDR2 FQNEAQ (reference sequence). The CDR3 reads CASSAETDYEQYF. For the CDR3, the DNA is TGTGCCAGCAGCGCTGAGACAGACTACGAGCAGTACTTC.

The rearrangement uses TRBV2 and TRBJ2-5, with 12 positions matching TRBD2. The J call is doubtful: the DNA matches TRBJ2-7 better. Germline V gene data show CDR1 as SNHLY and CDR2 as FYNNEI. This CDR3 comprises 16 residues. The CDR3 nucleotides read TGTGCCAGCAGGGACCGAAGGACTAGCGGGATCAACGAGCAGTACTTC. This gives the protein CASRDRRTSGINEQYF.

This clone was found once. The J gene is TRBJ1-5, the V gene TRBV6-1; TRBD1 is a possible D gene (5 bases). This CDR3 contains 17 residues. Trimming removed 3 bases from V and 0 bases from J, with 15 bases in between. Germline V lookup: CDR1 MNHNS, CDR2 SASEGT. The CDR3 is CASSDWGGDYSNQPQHF. CDR3 nucleotide sequence: TGTGCCAGCAGTGATTGGGGAGGGGACTATAGCAATCAGCCCCAGCATTTT.